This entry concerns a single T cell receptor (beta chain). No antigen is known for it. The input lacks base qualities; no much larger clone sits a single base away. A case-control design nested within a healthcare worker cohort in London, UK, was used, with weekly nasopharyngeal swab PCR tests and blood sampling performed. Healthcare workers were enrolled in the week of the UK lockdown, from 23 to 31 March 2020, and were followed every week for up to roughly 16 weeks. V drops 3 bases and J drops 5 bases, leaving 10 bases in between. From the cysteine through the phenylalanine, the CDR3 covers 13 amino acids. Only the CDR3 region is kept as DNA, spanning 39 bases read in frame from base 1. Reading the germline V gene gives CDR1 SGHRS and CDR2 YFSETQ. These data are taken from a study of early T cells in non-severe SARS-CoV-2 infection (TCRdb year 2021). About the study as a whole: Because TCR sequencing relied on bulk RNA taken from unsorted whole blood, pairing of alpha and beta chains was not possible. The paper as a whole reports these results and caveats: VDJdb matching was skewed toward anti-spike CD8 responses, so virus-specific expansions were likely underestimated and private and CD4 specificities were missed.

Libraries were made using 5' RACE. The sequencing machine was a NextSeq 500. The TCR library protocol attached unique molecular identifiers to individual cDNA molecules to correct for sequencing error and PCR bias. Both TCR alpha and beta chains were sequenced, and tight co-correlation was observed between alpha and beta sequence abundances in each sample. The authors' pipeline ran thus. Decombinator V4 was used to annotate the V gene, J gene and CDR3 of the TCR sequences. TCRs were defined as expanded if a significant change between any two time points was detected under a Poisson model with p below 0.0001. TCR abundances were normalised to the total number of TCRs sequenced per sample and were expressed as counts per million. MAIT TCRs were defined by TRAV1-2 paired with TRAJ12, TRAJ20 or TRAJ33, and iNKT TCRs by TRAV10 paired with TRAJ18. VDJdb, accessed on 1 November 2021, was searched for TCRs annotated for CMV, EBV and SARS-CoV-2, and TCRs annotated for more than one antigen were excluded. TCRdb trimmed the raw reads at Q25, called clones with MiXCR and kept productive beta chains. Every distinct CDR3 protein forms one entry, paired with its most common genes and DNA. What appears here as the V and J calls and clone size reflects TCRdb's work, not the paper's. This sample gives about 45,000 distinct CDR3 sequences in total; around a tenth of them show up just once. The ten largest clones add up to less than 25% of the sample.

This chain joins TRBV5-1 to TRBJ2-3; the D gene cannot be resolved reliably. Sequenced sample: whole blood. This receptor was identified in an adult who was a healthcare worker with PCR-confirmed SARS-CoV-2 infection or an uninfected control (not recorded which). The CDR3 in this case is CASSSVSGDTQYF. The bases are TGCGCCAGCAGCTCCGTAAGTGGAGATACGCAGTATTTT.